Following are 17 T cell receptor beta chains from one sample sequenced in a study of T cell changes during pregnancy in multiple sclerosis. This table comes from immunoSEQ multiplex PCR, and its TCRdb copy is limited to in-frame clones, with some not included. Of roughly 28,000 clones listed, 75% to 90% are singletons. Material: CD4+ T cells from peripheral blood mononuclear cells, obtained in the first trimester of pregnancy. The receptors derive from a female donor in good health, enrolled as a control in a pregnancy study.

The chain recombines TRBV14 with TRBJ1-1; D gene ambiguous. The CDR3 is 13 amino acids. Trimming took 1 base from V and 6 from J, leaving 9 bases between them. Germline V CDR1 and CDR2: SGHDN, FVKESK. As DNA, the CDR3 is TGTGCCAGCAGCCAAGGAGGCAATTCTGAAGCTTTCTTT. Encoded protein: CASSQGGNSEAFF. Complete variable domain (other parts from reference TRBV14 and TRBJ1-1): EAGVTQFPSHSVIEKGQTVTLRCDPISGHDNLYWYRRVMGKEIKFLLHFVKESKQDESGMPNNRFLAERTGGTYSTLKVQPAELEDSGVYFCASSQGGNSEAFFGQGTRLTVV.

This sequence joins TRBV21-1 and TRBJ1-2; the table's D call TRBD1 went unverified against the DNA. TRBV21-1 is a pseudogene. The CDR3 loop spans 15 amino acids. The CDR3 nucleotides are TGTGCCAGCAGCTCTCGACAGGGGCAGAACTATGGCTACACCTTC. Translated: CASSSRQGQNYGYTF.

The chain links TRBV11-2 to TRBJ2-2; 7 bases match TRBD1. Germline values: CDR1 SGHAT, CDR2 FQNNGV. V lost 5 bases and J lost 1; bases outside the gene matches: 7. The CDR3 covers 16 residues. CDR3 DNA: TGTGCCAGCAGCGCGCGCTCAGGGGGGAACACCGGGGAGCTGTTTTTT. Protein sequence: CASSARSGGNTGELFF.

The rearrangement uses TRBV4-1 and TRBJ2-7; TRBD1 aligns across 7 bases. V lost 4 bases to trimming and J lost 2 bases; unmatched junction nucleotides: 5. The CDR3 is made up of 14 amino acids. The germline gives CDR1 MGHRA, CDR2 YSYEKL. The CDR3 sequence: CASSRPGQTYEQYF. The CDR3 region has the DNA TGCGCCAGCAGCCGCCCGGGACAGACCTACGAGCAGTACTTC.

This chain links TRBV30 with TRBJ1-3, with D possibly being TRBD1 (5 bases). The CDR3 covers 12 residues. Trimming removed 1 base from V and 8 bases from J, with 9 bases in between. Looked up from germline, CDR1 is GTSNPN and CDR2 is SVGIG (reference sequence). CDR3 region: CAWSDQGYTIYF. DNA of the CDR3: TGTGCCTGGAGTGATCAGGGATACACCATATATTTT.

This sequence joins TRBV14 and TRBJ2-4; D is undetermined. The CDR3 extends over 14 amino acids. Germline V gene lookup returns CDR1 SGHDN and CDR2 FVKESK. Trimming stripped 1 base from V and 8 bases from J, with 12 bases between. This CDR3 is CASSQGARSDIQYF. DNA of the CDR3: TGTGCCAGCAGCCAAGGTGCGCGGTCGGACATTCAGTACTTC.

V gene TRBV4-3 combines with J gene TRBJ2-1; 10 bases are a match to TRBD2. From germline, CDR1 is LGHNA and CDR2 YSLEER. Germline trimming cut 0 bases from V and 4 bases from J; bases unmatched to any gene: 9. This CDR3 has 18 amino acids. CDR3 in amino acids: CASSQDGPTSGLYNEQFF. For the CDR3, the DNA is TGCGCCAGCAGCCAAGATGGCCCGACTAGCGGGCTATACAATGAGCAGTTCTTC.

The J gene is TRBJ2-7, the V gene TRBV25-1, with D perhaps matching TRBD2 (6 bases). Trimming left V 1 base short and J 12 bases short, with 16 bases between. Germline loops: CDR1 MGHDK, CDR2 SYGVNS. The CDR3 sequence is 13 residues long. CDR3 in DNA: TGTGCCAGCAGTGAATCTGGAGGGCGATTAAGGTACTTC. It specifies CASSESGGRLRYF.

The rearrangement links TRBV5-1 to TRBJ2-1; 10 bases line up with TRBD2. The V gene end was trimmed by 2 bases and the J gene end by 5 bases; junction bases not matched to a gene: 10. This CDR3 comprises 17 residues. In germline, CDR1 is SGHRS, CDR2 YFSETQ. DNA of the CDR3: TGCGCCAGCAGCTTATGGGTAAGGACTAGCGGTAACAATGAGCAGTTCTTC. Protein sequence: CASSLWVRTSGNNEQFF. Complete variable domain (other parts from reference TRBV5-1 and TRBJ2-1): KAGVTQTPRYLIKTRGQQVTLSCSPISGHRSVSWYQQTPGQGLQFLFEYFSETQRNKGNFPGRFSGRQFSNSRSEMNVSTLELGDSALYLCASSLWVRTSGNNEQFFGPGTRLTVL.

The chain is built from TRBV5-1 and TRBJ1-1, with D perhaps TRBD1 (5 bases). V was pared by 3 bases and J by 4 bases, with 13 bases between. The CDR3 is 14 residues long. The germline V gene has CDR1 SGHRS and CDR2 YFSETQ. For the CDR3, the DNA is TGCGCCAGCAGCTGGATTGGCGGGGGCACTGAAGCTTTCTTT. It translates to CASSWIGGGTEAFF.

The chain uses TRBV4-1 and TRBJ2-1, with 12 positions matching TRBD2. Germline loops: CDR1 MGHRA, CDR2 YSYEKL. J was trimmed by 8 bases and V by 1 base; bases with no gene match: 9. This CDR3 region has 17 residues. This CDR3 is CASSQVGRASGGDEQFF. The CDR3 nucleotides are TGCGCCAGCAGCCAAGTGGGGCGGGCTAGCGGGGGGGATGAGCAGTTCTTC.

The rearrangement links TRBV7-2 to TRBJ1-2; 7 nucleotides line up with TRBD1. The J segment lost 2 bases and the V segment lost 5 bases, leaving 5 bases of the junction unmatched. This CDR3 contains 14 residues. Germline assignment: CDR1 SGHTA and CDR2 FQGNSA. This CDR3 reads CASSRDRVNYGYTF. The DNA of the CDR3 is TGTGCCAGCAGCCGAGACAGGGTCAACTATGGCTACACCTTC.

V gene TRBV5-1 combines with J gene TRBJ1-2; 8 positions agree with TRBD1. Germline trimming cut 4 bases from V and 5 bases from J; bases unmatched to any gene: 22. CDR3 length equals 19 residues. Germline V gene data show CDR1 as SGHRS and CDR2 as YFSETQ. This chain's CDR3 is CASSRDTIRQGQRSYGYTF. CDR3 coding DNA: TGCGCCAGCAGCCGCGACACAATTAGACAGGGGCAGAGGAGTTATGGCTACACCTTC. Filled out from reference TRBV5-1 and TRBJ1-2, the complete variable domain reads KAGVTQTPRYLIKTRGQQVTLSCSPISGHRSVSWYQQTPGQGLQFLFEYFSETQRNKGNFPGRFSGRQFSNSRSEMNVSTLELGDSALYLCASSRDTIRQGQRSYGYTFGSGTRLTVV.

The chain employs TRBV7-2 and TRBJ2-3; 8 bases are shared with TRBD2. The CDR3 totals 15 residues. V was pared by 6 bases and J by 2 bases, with 7 bases of the junction left unmatched. CDR1 is SGHTA, CDR2 FQGNSA, per germline. The DNA for the CDR3 is TGTGCCAGCAGTCCCGGACTAGCCTCCACAGATACGCAGTATTTT. Translated: CASSPGLASTDTQYF.

CDR3: CASSPNRGNEQFF. CDR3 nucleotide sequence: TGTGCCAGCAGCCCGAACAGGGGCAATGAGCAGTTCTTC. The J gene is TRBJ2-1, the V gene TRBV13, with 7 nucleotides matching TRBD1. J was trimmed by 6 bases and V by 5 bases; bases with no gene match: 4. Germline V gene sequence: CDR1 PRHDT, CDR2 FYEKMQ (reference sequence). This CDR3 region has 13 residues.

This chain uses TRBV4-1 with TRBJ1-5; possible D gene TRBD1, 6 bases. This CDR3 is built from 15 residues. The germline gives CDR1 MGHRA, CDR2 YSYEKL. V was pared by 4 bases and J by 3 bases, with 13 bases between. The CDR3 nucleotides read TGCGCCAGCAGCCGGGGGGGGCGACCCAATCAGCCCCAGCATTTT. Translated, it gives CASSRGGRPNQPQHF.

V and J are TRBV10-3 and TRBJ2-2, with 7 bases identical to TRBD1. V shed 7 bases, J shed 2 bases, and the junction held 4 bases outside the gene matches. CDR1 and CDR2 from the germline V gene are ENHRY and SYGVKD. The CDR3 spans 14 residues. The CDR3 loop is CAINRDRNTGELFF. CDR3 in DNA: TGTGCCATCAACAGGGACAGAAACACCGGGGAGCTGTTTTTT.